The T cell receptor (beta chain) under discussion was sequenced for a study of control samples from healthy donors and cancer patients. This CDR3 is built from 15 residues. In germline, CDR1 is SNHLY, CDR2 FYNNEI. V was trimmed by 3 bases and J by 4 bases, leaving 10 bases between them. Sequenced by immunoSEQ multiplex PCR; TCRdb stores in-frame clones only, minus some. The sample holds some 94,000 clones, 85% to 90% seen once. The sequenced material came from PBMCs. V gene TRBV2 combines with J gene TRBJ1-6; D is unclear. The clonotype originates from a woman between 45 and 60 years old with colorectal cancer. The CDR3: CASSDSGNYNSPLHF. CDR3 DNA sequence: TGTGCCAGCAGTGATTCAGGCAATTATAATTCACCCCTCCACTTT.